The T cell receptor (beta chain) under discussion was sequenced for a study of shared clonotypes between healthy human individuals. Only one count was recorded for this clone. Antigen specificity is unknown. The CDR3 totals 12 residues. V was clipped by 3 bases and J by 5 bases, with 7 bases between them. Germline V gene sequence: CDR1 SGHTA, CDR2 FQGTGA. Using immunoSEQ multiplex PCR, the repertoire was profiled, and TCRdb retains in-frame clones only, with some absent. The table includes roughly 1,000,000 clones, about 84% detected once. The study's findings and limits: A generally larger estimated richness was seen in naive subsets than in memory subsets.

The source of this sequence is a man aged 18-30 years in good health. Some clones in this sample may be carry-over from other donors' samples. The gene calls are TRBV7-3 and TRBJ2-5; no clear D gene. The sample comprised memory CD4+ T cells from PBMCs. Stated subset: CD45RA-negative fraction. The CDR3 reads CASSFLGETQYF. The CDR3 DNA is TGTGCCAGCAGCTTCCTGGGGGAGACCCAGTACTTC.